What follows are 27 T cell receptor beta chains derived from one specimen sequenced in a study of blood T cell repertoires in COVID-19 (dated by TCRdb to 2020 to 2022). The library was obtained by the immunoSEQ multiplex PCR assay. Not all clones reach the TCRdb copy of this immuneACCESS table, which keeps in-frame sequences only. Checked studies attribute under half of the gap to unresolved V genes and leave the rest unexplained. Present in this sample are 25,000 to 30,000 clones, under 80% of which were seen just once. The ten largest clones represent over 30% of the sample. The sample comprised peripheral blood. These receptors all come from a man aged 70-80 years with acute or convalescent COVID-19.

The CDR3 nucleotides are TGTGCCAGCAGCTTACGAGCGGGAGGCGAGCAGTACTTC. This encodes CASSLRAGGEQYF. The chain couples TRBV11-2 to TRBJ2-7, with 9 bases matching TRBD2. Germline lookup yields CDR1 SGHAT and CDR2 FQNNGV. This CDR3 has 13 residues. V shed 2 bases, J shed 6 bases, and the junction held 2 bases outside the gene matches.

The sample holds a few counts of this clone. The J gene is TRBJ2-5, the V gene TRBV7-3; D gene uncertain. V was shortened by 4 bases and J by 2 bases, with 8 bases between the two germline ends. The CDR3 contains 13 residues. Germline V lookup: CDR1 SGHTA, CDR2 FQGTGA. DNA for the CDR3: TGTGCCAGCAGCTCCGGAGCTCAAGAGACCCAGTACTTC. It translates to CASSSGAQETQYF.

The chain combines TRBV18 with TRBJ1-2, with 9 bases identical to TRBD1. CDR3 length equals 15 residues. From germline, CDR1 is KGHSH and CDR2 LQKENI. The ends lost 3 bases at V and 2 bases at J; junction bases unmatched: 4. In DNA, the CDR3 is TGTGCCAGCTCACCTTTGGGACAGGGAAACTATGGCTACACCTTC. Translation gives CASSPLGQGNYGYTF. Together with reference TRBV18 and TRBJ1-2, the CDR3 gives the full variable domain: NAGVMQNPRHLVRRRGQEARLRCSPMKGHSHVYWYRQLPEEGLKFMVYLQKENIIDESGMPKERFSAEFPKEGPSILRIQQVVRGDSAAYFCASSPLGQGNYGYTFGSGTRLTVV.

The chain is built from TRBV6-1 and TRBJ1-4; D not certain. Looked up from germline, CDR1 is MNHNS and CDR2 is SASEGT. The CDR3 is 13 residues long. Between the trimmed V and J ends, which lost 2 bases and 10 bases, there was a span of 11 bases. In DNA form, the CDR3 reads TGTGCCAGCAGTGAAAAGTTAAGAGGAAAACTGTTTTTT. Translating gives CASSEKLRGKLFF.

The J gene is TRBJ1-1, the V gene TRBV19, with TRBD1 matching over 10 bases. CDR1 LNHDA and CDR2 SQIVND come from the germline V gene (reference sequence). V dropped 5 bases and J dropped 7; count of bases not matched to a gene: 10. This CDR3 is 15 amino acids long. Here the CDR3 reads CASSPRTGGLGEAFF. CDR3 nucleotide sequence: TGTGCCAGTAGTCCAAGGACAGGGGGTTTGGGTGAAGCTTTCTTT.

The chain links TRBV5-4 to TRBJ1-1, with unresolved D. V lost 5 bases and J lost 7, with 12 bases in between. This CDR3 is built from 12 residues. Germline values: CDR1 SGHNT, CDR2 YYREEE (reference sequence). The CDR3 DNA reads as TGTGCCAGCAGAAACTACGCGGATGAAGCTTTCTTT. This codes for CASRNYADEAFF.

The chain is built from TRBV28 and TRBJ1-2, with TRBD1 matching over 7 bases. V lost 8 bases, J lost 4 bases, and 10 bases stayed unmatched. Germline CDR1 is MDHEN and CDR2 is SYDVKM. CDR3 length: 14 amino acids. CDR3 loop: CASEPGQRSYGYTF. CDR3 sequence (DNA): TGTGCCAGCGAACCGGGACAGCGAAGCTATGGCTACACCTTC.

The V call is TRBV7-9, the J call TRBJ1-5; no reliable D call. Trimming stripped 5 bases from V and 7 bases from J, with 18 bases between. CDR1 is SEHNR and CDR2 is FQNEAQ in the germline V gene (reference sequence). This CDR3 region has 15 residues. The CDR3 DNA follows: TGTGCCAGCAGCCTCAATACAGATCTCGGACAGCCCCAGCATTTT. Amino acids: CASSLNTDLGQPQHF.

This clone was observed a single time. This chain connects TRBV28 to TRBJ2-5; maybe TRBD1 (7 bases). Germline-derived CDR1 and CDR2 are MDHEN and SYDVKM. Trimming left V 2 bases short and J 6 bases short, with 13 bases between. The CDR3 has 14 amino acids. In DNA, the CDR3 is TGTGCCAGCAGTTTAGGGCAGGGGGGAAAGACCCAGTACTTC. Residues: CASSLGQGGKTQYF.

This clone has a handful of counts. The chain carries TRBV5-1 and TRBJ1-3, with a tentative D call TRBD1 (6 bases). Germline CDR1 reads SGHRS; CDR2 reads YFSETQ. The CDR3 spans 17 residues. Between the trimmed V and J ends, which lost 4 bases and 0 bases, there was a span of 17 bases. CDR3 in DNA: TGCGCCAGCAGCCCACTCTCCGCGGGGGCCTCTGGAAACACCATATATTTT. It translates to CASSPLSAGASGNTIYF.

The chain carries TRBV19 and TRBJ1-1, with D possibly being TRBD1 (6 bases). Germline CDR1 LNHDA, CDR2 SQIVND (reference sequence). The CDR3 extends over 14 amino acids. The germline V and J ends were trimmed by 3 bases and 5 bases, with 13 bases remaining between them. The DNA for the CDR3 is TGTGCCAGTAGTATGTGGGGGGGCCGAACTGAAGCTTTCTTT. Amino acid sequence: CASSMWGGRTEAFF.

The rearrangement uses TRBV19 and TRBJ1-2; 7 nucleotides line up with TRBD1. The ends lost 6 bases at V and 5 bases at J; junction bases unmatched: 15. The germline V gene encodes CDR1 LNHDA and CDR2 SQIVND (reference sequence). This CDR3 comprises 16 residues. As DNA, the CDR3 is TGTGCCAGTAGCTCATCCGTCGTCAGGGGGTCGTATGGCTACACCTTC. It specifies CASSSSVVRGSYGYTF.

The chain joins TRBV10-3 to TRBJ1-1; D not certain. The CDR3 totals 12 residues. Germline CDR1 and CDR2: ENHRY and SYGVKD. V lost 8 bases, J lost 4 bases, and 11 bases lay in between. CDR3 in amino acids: CAISYGSTEAFF. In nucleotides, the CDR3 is TGTGCCATCTCTTACGGTAGCACTGAAGCTTTCTTT.

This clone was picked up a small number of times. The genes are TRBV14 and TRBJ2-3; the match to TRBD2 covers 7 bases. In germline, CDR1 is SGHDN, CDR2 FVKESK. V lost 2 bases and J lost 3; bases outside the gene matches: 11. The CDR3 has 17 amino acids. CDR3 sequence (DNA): TGTGCCAGCAGCCAATGGTCGTCCCCCGGGGGGACAGATACGCAGTATTTT. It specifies CASSQWSSPGGTDTQYF.

The CDR3 region is CASSPLQGNGNEQFF. The CDR3 DNA reads as TGTGCCAGCTCACCATTACAGGGAAACGGGAATGAGCAGTTCTTC. The chain is built from TRBV18 and TRBJ2-1; maybe TRBD1 (6 bases). The CDR3 loop spans 15 amino acids. V dropped 2 bases and J dropped 7 bases, with 15 bases sitting between them. Germline CDR1 KGHSH, CDR2 LQKENI.

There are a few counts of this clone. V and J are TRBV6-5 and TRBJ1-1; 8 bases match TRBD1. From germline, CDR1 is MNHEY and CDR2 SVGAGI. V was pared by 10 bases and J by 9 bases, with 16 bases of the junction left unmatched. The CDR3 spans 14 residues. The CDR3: CATRNLLRDRKAFF. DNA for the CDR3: TGTGCCACCCGGAATCTTTTACGGGACAGGAAAGCTTTCTTT.

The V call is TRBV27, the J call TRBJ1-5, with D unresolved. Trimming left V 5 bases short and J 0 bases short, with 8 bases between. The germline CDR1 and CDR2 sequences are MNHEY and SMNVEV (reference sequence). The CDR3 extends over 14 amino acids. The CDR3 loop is CASSVSSSNQPQHF. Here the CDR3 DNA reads TGTGCCAGCAGTGTAAGTAGTAGCAATCAGCCCCAGCATTTT.

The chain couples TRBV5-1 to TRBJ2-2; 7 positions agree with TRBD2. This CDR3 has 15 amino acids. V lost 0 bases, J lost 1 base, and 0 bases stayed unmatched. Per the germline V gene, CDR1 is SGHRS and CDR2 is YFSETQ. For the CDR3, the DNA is TGCGCCAGCAGCTTGGCGGGAGGGAACACCGGGGAGCTGTTTTTT. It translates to CASSLAGGNTGELFF.

The CDR3 loop reads CASSLSGPLNNEQFF. The CDR3 bases are TGTGCCAGCAGCTTAAGCGGTCCTCTTAACAATGAGCAGTTCTTC. This chain joins TRBV7-3 and TRBJ2-1; D gene uncertain. V was cut by 1 base and J by 5 bases, with 12 bases left in between. The CDR3 has 15 residues. Germline values: CDR1 SGHTA, CDR2 FQGTGA.

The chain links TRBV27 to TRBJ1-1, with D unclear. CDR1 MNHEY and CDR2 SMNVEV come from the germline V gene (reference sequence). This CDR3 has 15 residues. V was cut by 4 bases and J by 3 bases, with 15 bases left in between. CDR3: CASSSSPGGDTEAFF. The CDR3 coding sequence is TGTGCCAGCAGTTCCTCACCCGGAGGTGACACTGAAGCTTTCTTT.

Here the CDR3 reads CASSLRQGPNEQFF. As DNA, the CDR3 is TGTGCCAGCAGCTTGAGACAGGGACCCAATGAGCAGTTCTTC. V is TRBV7-3 and J is TRBJ2-1; 7 nucleotides agree with TRBD1. V gave up 3 bases and J gave up 6 bases; unmatched junction bases: 5. Looked up from germline, CDR1 is SGHTA and CDR2 is FQGTGA. This CDR3 comprises 14 residues.

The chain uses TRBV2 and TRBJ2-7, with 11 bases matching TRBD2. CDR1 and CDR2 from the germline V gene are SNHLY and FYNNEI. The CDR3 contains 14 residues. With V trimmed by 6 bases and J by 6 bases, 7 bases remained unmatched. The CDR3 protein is CASSLSGTSGEQYF. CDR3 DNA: TGTGCCAGCAGCTTATCCGGGACTAGCGGCGAGCAGTACTTC.

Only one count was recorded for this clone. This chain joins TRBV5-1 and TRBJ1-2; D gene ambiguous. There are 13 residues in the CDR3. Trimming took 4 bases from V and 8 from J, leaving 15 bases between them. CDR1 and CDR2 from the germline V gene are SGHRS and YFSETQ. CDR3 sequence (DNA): TGCGCCAGCAGCCCCGATCCACAACAGGGCTACACCTTC. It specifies CASSPDPQQGYTF.

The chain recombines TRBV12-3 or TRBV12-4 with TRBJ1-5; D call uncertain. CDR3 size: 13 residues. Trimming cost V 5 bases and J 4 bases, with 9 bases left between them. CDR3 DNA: TGTGCCAGCAGTGCCCAGGAAAATCAGCCCCAGCATTTT. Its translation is CASSAQENQPQHF.

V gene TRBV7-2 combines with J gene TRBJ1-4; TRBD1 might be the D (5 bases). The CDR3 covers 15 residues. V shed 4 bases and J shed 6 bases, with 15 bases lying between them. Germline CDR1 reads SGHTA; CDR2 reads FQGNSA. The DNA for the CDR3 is TGTGCCAGCAGCTATGGAGGGACCGGAGATGAAAAACTGTTTTTT. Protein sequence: CASSYGGTGDEKLFF.

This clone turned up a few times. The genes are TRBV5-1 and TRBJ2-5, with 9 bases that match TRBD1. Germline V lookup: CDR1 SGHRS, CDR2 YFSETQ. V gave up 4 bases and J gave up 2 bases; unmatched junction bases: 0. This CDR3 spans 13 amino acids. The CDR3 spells CASSGTGQETQYF. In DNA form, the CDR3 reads TGCGCCAGCAGCGGGACAGGGCAAGAGACCCAGTACTTC. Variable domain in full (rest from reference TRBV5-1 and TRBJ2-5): KAGVTQTPRYLIKTRGQQVTLSCSPISGHRSVSWYQQTPGQGLQFLFEYFSETQRNKGNFPGRFSGRQFSNSRSEMNVSTLELGDSALYLCASSGTGQETQYFGPGTRLLVL.

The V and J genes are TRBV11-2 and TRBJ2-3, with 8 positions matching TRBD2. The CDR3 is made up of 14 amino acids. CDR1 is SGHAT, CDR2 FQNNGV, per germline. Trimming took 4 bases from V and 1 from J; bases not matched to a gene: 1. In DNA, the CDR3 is TGTGCCAGCAGCTATAGCGGGGGCACAGATACGCAGTATTTT. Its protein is CASSYSGGTDTQYF.